This is a list of T cell receptor beta chains from one sample in a study of spatial heterogeneity in lung cancer. One entry per CDR3 protein, called by TCRdb with MiXCR from the 5' RACE reads. The table includes 2,500 to 3,000 distinct CDR3 sequences, roughly 13% detected once. Material: normal lung tissue next to the tumor, obtained at surgery. The receptors shown here come from a male donor with early-stage non-small cell lung cancer. Each CDR3 is given with its conserved first and last residue. The D gene is left open where the match is weak. Clone size is shown for a subset of rows, as once, few, many or a class of expanded clone.

clone size	V gene	J gene	D gene	CDR3 protein	CDR3 DNA
medium-sized	TRBV28	TRBJ2-7	TRBD1	CASSLSGQGREQYF	TGTGCCAGCAGTTTATCCGGACAGGGACGCGAGCAGTACTTC
-	TRBV12-3/TRBV12-4	TRBJ1-1	-	CASSLRGTEAFF	TGTGCCAGCAGTTTAAGGGGGACTGAAGCTTTCTTT
-	TRBV4-2	TRBJ1-4	-	CASGESGQSNEKLFF	TGTGCCAGTGGCGAAAGTGGGCAGTCTAATGAAAAACTGTTTTTT
medium-sized	TRBV5-1	TRBJ2-5	-	CASSLLGVQETQYF	TGCGCCAGCAGCTTGCTTGGGGTCCAAGAGACCCAGTACTTC
many	TRBV6-5	TRBJ2-3	-	CASSLSFTDTQYF	TGTGCCAGCAGTTTAAGTTTCACAGATACGCAGTATTTT
medium-sized	TRBV5-5	TRBJ2-3	TRBD2	CASSAGLAGVTDTQYF	TGTGCCAGCAGCGCCGGACTAGCGGGAGTCACAGATACGCAGTATTTT
once	TRBV20-1	TRBJ2-3	TRBD2	CSAMRAGSSADTQYF	TGCAGTGCGATGAGAGCGGGATCGTCGGCAGATACGCAGTATTTT
medium-sized	TRBV6-5	TRBJ2-7	TRBD1	CASSYDRGPYEQYF	TGTGCCAGCAGTTACGACAGGGGACCCTACGAGCAGTACTTC
medium-sized	TRBV7-9	TRBJ2-2	TRBD2	CASSHSRTSGTDGELFF	TGTGCCAGCAGCCACTCTCGGACTAGCGGGACGGACGGGGAGCTGTTTTTT
medium-sized	TRBV5-6	TRBJ2-3	TRBD2	CASSLAVAGGLRDTQYF	TGTGCCAGCAGCTTGGCGGTAGCGGGAGGGCTTAGAGATACGCAGTATTTT
medium-sized	TRBV7-2	TRBJ2-7	TRBD2	CASSTRTSGRRLPYEQYF	TGTGCCAGCAGCACCCGGACTAGCGGGAGGAGATTACCCTACGAGCAGTACTTC
medium-sized	TRBV29-1	TRBJ2-2	TRBD2	CSASGGSDTGELFF	TGCAGCGCCTCCGGGGGGAGTGACACCGGGGAGCTGTTTTTT
-	TRBV12-5	TRBJ2-1	TRBD1	CASGHRGTGGHNEQFF	TGTGCTAGTGGCCACCGCGGGACAGGGGGACACAATGAGCAGTTCTTC
medium-sized	TRBV2	TRBJ2-1	TRBD2	CASSETSGKYNEQFF	TGTGCCAGCAGTGAGACTAGCGGAAAGTACAATGAGCAGTTCTTC
-	TRBV7-2	TRBJ2-2	-	CASSLGGSGELFF	TGTGCCAGCAGCTTAGGAGGGTCCGGGGAGCTGTTTTTT
medium-sized	TRBV7-2	TRBJ2-7	-	CASSLEPGSYEQYF	TGTGCCAGCAGCTTAGAGCCAGGGTCCTACGAGCAGTACTTC
once	TRBV20-1	TRBJ2-7	-	CSARDVTYEQYF	TGCAGTGCTAGGGACGTTACCTACGAGCAGTACTTC
many	TRBV6-1	TRBJ1-5	-	CASSSWGRNQPQHF	TGTGCCAGCAGTAGCTGGGGGCGCAATCAGCCCCAGCATTTT
medium-sized	TRBV29-1	TRBJ2-1	TRBD2	CSVEGLAGVLYNEQFF	TGCAGCGTTGAGGGACTAGCGGGAGTTCTTTACAATGAGCAGTTCTTC
many	TRBV5-1	TRBJ2-5	TRBD2	CASTWAGGQETQYF	TGCGCCAGCACGTGGGCGGGAGGCCAAGAGACCCAGTACTTC
many	TRBV6-2/TRBV6-3	TRBJ2-2	-	CASSWPGGDAGELFF	TGTGCCAGCAGCTGGCCCGGAGGGGATGCCGGGGAGCTGTTTTTT
medium-sized	TRBV20-1	TRBJ1-4	-	CSAPPGGAATNEKLFF	TGCAGTGCCCCCCCTGGGGGGGCCGCAACTAATGAAAAACTGTTTTTT
medium-sized	TRBV7-9	TRBJ2-2	-	CASSLGVSGELFF	TGTGCCAGCAGCTTAGGAGTAAGCGGGGAGCTGTTTTTT
medium-sized	TRBV4-1	TRBJ2-1	-	CASSQDRGPRNEQFF	TGCGCCAGCAGCCAAGATAGGGGCCCAAGGAATGAGCAGTTCTTC
medium-sized	TRBV15	TRBJ2-5	TRBD2	CATSRGQTSGRLGETQYF	TGTGCCACCAGCAGAGGGCAGACTAGCGGGAGGTTGGGTGAGACCCAGTACTTC
medium-sized	TRBV5-1	TRBJ2-7	-	CASSLGGDSPEQYF	TGCGCCAGCAGCTTGGGGGGGGACAGCCCCGAGCAGTACTTC
many	TRBV20-1	TRBJ2-7	-	CSAMDVSEQYF	TGCAGTGCTATGGATGTTTCCGAGCAGTACTTC
medium-sized	TRBV11-2	TRBJ1-1	-	CASSLQGLEAFF	TGTGCCAGCAGCTTACAGGGATTAGAAGCTTTCTTT
medium-sized	TRBV27	TRBJ2-5	TRBD1	CASSLWGQQETQYF	TGTGCCAGCAGTTTATGGGGACAGCAAGAGACCCAGTACTTC
medium-sized	TRBV5-5	TRBJ1-3	-	CASSTSDTSSGNTIYF	TGTGCCAGCAGCACTTCTGACACTAGCTCTGGAAACACCATATATTTT
many	TRBV7-9	TRBJ2-7	TRBD1	CASSLGQGELGYWEQYF	TGTGCCAGCAGCTTAGGACAGGGGGAGCTCGGGTATTGGGAGCAGTACTTC
many	TRBV6-6	TRBJ2-7	TRBD1	CASSFRGQGKEQYF	TGTGCCAGCAGTTTCCGGGGACAGGGCAAAGAGCAGTACTTC
medium-sized	TRBV7-9	TRBJ2-5	-	CASSLGSGRFRRGTQYF	TGTGCCAGCAGCTTAGGGTCAGGTAGATTCCGCCGCGGGACCCAGTACTTC
medium-sized	TRBV29-1	TRBJ1-4	TRBD1	CSGRTGGGEKLFF	TGCAGCGGGCGGACAGGCGGCGGGGAAAAACTGTTTTTT
-	TRBV7-6	TRBJ2-7	-	CASSLGVQPKEQYF	TGTGCCAGCAGCTTAGGGGTGCAGCCGAAGGAGCAGTACTTC
medium-sized	TRBV5-1	TRBJ2-1	TRBD2	CASSLFGLENNEQFF	TGCGCCAGCAGCTTATTCGGACTAGAAAACAATGAGCAGTTCTTC
many	TRBV14	TRBJ2-1	-	CASSQDTARSQFF	TGTGCCAGCAGCCAAGATACGGCACGGTCGCAGTTCTTC
many	TRBV7-3	TRBJ1-2	-	CASSPTLRGEGYTF	TGTGCCAGCAGCCCAACGCTGCGGGGGGAAGGCTACACCTTC
many	TRBV13	TRBJ2-1	-	CASSTPTPYNEQFF	TGTGCCAGCAGTACTCCGACTCCTTACAATGAGCAGTTCTTC
many	TRBV12-3/TRBV12-4	TRBJ1-1	-	CASSAPGAAREAFF	TGTGCCAGCAGTGCCCCAGGGGCCGCTCGGGAAGCTTTCTTT
medium-sized	TRBV7-2	TRBJ2-3	-	CASSFTRDTQYF	TGTGCCAGCAGCTTTACGAGGGATACGCAGTATTTT
-	TRBV5-1	TRBJ2-2	-	CASSLLTGTGELFF	TGCGCCAGCAGCTTATTGACGGGCACCGGGGAGCTGTTTTTT
-	TRBV5-1	TRBJ1-6	-	CASRHEGNSPLHF	TGCGCCAGCAGGCATGAGGGTAATTCACCCCTCCACTTT
-	TRBV29-1	TRBJ2-3	-	CSVEDRGRDTQYF	TGCAGCGTTGAAGATCGGGGGAGAGATACGCAGTATTTT
medium-sized	TRBV7-2	TRBJ2-7	-	CASSLDRRGEQYF	TGTGCCAGCAGCTTAGATCGGAGAGGGGAGCAGTACTTC
many	TRBV6-5	TRBJ2-7	TRBD1	CASSRAGTGSYEQYF	TGTGCCAGCAGTCGAGCCGGGACAGGGTCGTATGAGCAGTACTTC
many	TRBV7-9	TRBJ2-1	-	CASSQPPGLGEQFF	TGTGCCAGCAGCCAACCGCCAGGGCTTGGGGAGCAGTTCTTC
medium-sized	TRBV11-2	TRBJ2-5	-	CASSTGLRQETQYF	TGTGCCAGCAGCACGGGCCTCCGACAAGAGACCCAGTACTTC
many	TRBV20-1	TRBJ2-3	-	CSARDARSTDTQYF	TGCAGTGCTAGAGATGCGCGGAGCACAGATACGCAGTATTTT
few	TRBV11-2	TRBJ1-1	TRBD1	CASSTQGSTEAFF	TGTGCCAGCAGCACACAGGGGAGCACTGAAGCTTTCTTT
medium-sized	TRBV7-2	TRBJ2-5	-	CASSLSLGETQYF	TGTGCCAGCAGCCTGAGCTTGGGAGAGACCCAGTACTTC
medium-sized	TRBV5-6	TRBJ1-4	TRBD1	CASRTSGTGLEKLFF	TGTGCCAGCAGAACGTCCGGGACAGGGCTTGAAAAACTGTTTTTT
medium-sized	TRBV7-9	TRBJ2-7	-	CASSLAELSYEQYF	TGTGCCAGCAGCTTAGCTGAACTGTCCTACGAGCAGTACTTC
many	TRBV7-8	TRBJ2-5	-	CASSRLGQADGAQYF	TGTGCCAGCAGCCGCCTGGGGCAGGCGGACGGGGCCCAGTACTTC
many	TRBV20-1	TRBJ2-7	TRBD2	CSVVRPAGGRAYEQYF	TGCAGTGTGGTTCGTCCGGCGGGAGGCCGCGCCTACGAGCAGTACTTC